The rows below give T cell receptor beta chains drawn from one sample of a study of blood T cell repertoires in COVID-19. The data were produced by immunoSEQ multiplex PCR, yet TCRdb's version contains in-frame clones alone and is incomplete. This table has about 120,000 clones, more than 70% appearing once. Source material: peripheral blood. Source of these receptors: a man in his 60s with acute or convalescent COVID-19. CDR3s include the opening cysteine and the closing phenylalanine or tryptophan. D genes are given only for firm matches. Part of the rows lack a size; the others show once, few, many or a class for expanded clones.

>once|TRBV27|TRBJ2-7|TRBD2|14
TGTGCCAGCAGTGCGGGGGGGGTGAGGTACGAGCAGTACTTC
CASSAGGVRYEQYF
>.|TRBV12-3/TRBV12-4|TRBJ2-7|.|11
TGTGCCAGCAGTTCGGGGTACGAGCAGTACTTC
CASSSGYEQYF
>.|TRBV7-3|TRBJ1-6|TRBD1|14
TGTGCCAGCAGCAGGGACACAGGGGTTTCACCCCTCCACTTT
CASSRDTGVSPLHF
>.|TRBV15|TRBJ2-1|.|13
TGTGCCACCACCGACAGTCCCTACAATGAGCAGTTCTTC
CATTDSPYNEQFF
>.|TRBV3-1/TRBV3-2|TRBJ2-7|TRBD1|15
TGTGCCAGCAGCTACAACAGGGGACGGGGCCACGAGCAGTACTTC
CASSYNRGRGHEQYF
>.|TRBV7-6|TRBJ1-1|.|15
TGTGCCAGCAGCTTAGTCGGGGGGCGTAGGACTGAAGCTTTCTTT
CASSLVGGRRTEAFF
>.|TRBV4-3|TRBJ2-7|.|14
TGCGCCAGCAGCTACGGGACTGGCTCCTACGAGCAGTACTTC
CASSYGTGSYEQYF
>.|TRBV6-6|TRBJ1-5|.|12
TGTGCCAGCAGTTTTTCCGATCAGCCCCAGCATTTT
CASSFSDQPQHF
>.|TRBV7-2|TRBJ1-4|.|14
TGTGCCAGCAGCCTGACGGGATTTAACGAAAAACTGTTTTTT
CASSLTGFNEKLFF
>.|TRBV28|TRBJ1-5|.|13
TGTGCCAGCAGTTATTATAGCAATCAGCCCCAGCATTTT
CASSYYSNQPQHF
>few|TRBV6-5|TRBJ2-4|TRBD2|13
TGTGCCAGCAGGACGGGAGGGTCCAACATTCAGTACTTC
CASRTGGSNIQYF
>medium-sized|TRBV11-2|TRBJ1-1|TRBD1|15
TGTGCCAGCAGCTTTAAAAAGACAGGGGACACTGAAGCTTTCTTT
CASSFKKTGDTEAFF
>.|TRBV28|TRBJ2-7|TRBD1|15
TGTGCCAGCAGATCACCCGGGACAGGGGTCTACGAGCAGTACTTC
CASRSPGTGVYEQYF
>.|TRBV5-8|TRBJ1-1|.|17
TGTGCCAGCAGCTTGGTCAGGGTTTGGGGTATGAACACTGAAGCTTTCTTT
CASSLVRVWGMNTEAFF
>.|TRBV6-2/TRBV6-3|TRBJ2-7|.|14
TGTGCCAGCAGTTTCACCAGGGCGTCCTACGAGCAGTACTTC
CASSFTRASYEQYF
>.|TRBV7-9|TRBJ2-7|TRBD1|14
TGTGCCAGCAGGGACGGGACAGCCGATTACGAGCAGTACTTC
CASRDGTADYEQYF
>.|TRBV5-5|TRBJ2-1|.|13
TGTGCCAGCAACCTAGCGCCTTGGGATGAGCAGTTCTTC
CASNLAPWDEQFF
>few|TRBV2|TRBJ2-7|.|15
TGTGCCAGCAGTGAATGGTCGGGGTCCCCCTACGAGCAGTACTTC
CASSEWSGSPYEQYF
>.|TRBV7-8|TRBJ1-2|.|16
TGTGCCAGCAGCCCCTCGGCCCATTGGGGAGACTATGGCTACACCTTC
CASSPSAHWGDYGYTF
>.|TRBV12-5|TRBJ2-1|TRBD1|14
TGTGCTAGTGGTACTGGACAGGGGGCCGGTGAGCAGTTCTTC
CASGTGQGAGEQFF
>once|TRBV5-1|TRBJ2-2|.|16
TGCGCCAGCAGCCGGACAGCCGGAGGTCACACCGGGGAGCTGTTTTTT
CASSRTAGGHTGELFF
>few|TRBV18|TRBJ2-7|.|15
TGTGCCAGCTCACCAGAGACCCTAGGGGCCTACGAGCAGTACTTC
CASSPETLGAYEQYF
>.|TRBV4-2|TRBJ2-7|.|15
TGTGCCAGCAGCCAGGGACACCCGAGCTCCTACGAGCAGTACTTC
CASSQGHPSSYEQYF
>few|TRBV30|TRBJ2-2|TRBD1|14
TGTGCCTGGAGTCCCCGGACAGGGGCCGGGGAGCTGTTTTTT
CAWSPRTGAGELFF
>.|TRBV5-4|TRBJ2-6|TRBD2|14
TGTGCCAGCAGCCTAGCGGGGCGGGTCAACGTCCTGACTTTC
CASSLAGRVNVLTF
>.|TRBV7-9|TRBJ2-1|TRBD1|13
TGTGCCAGCAGCTTAGGGACAGGGGCAGGGAAGTTCTTC
CASSLGTGAGKFF
>.|TRBV5-1|TRBJ2-1|TRBD2|14
TGCGCCAGCAGGCCCAGCGGGAGAGGAAATGAGCAGTTCTTC
CASRPSGRGNEQFF
>.|TRBV20-1|TRBJ2-7|TRBD1|15
TGCAGTGCTAGTAGCACCGGGACAGCGAGTGGGGAGCAGTACTTC
CSASSTGTASGEQYF
>.|TRBV3-1/TRBV3-2|TRBJ1-1|.|14
TGTGCCAGCAGCCAAGCGGGGGGGGACACTGAAGCTTTCTTT
CASSQAGGDTEAFF
>.|TRBV6-5|TRBJ2-3|TRBD1|15
TGTGCCAGCAGCGAGGGACAGGTCCACACAGATACGCAGTATTTT
CASSEGQVHTDTQYF
>.|TRBV7-8|TRBJ1-4|.|15
TGTGCCAGCAGTGAGGGGGGGTTAACTAATGAAAAACTGTTTTTT
CASSEGGLTNEKLFF
>.|TRBV12-3/TRBV12-4|TRBJ1-2|.|13
TGTGCCAGCAGTTTGAGACAGTGGGATGGCTACACCTTC
CASSLRQWDGYTF
>.|TRBV6-2/TRBV6-3|TRBJ1-2|.|14
TGTGCCAGCAGTTCTCGGTCCGGGGACTATGGCTACACCTTC
CASSSRSGDYGYTF
>.|TRBV4-2|TRBJ2-1|.|11
TGTGCCAGCTCGGGGACTTATGAGCAGTTCTTC
CASSGTYEQFF
>.|TRBV19|TRBJ2-3|TRBD1|16
TGTGCCAGTAGTAACGCCAGGGGACAGGGGTTAGATACGCAGTATTTT
CASSNARGQGLDTQYF
>.|TRBV6-6|TRBJ1-4|.|16
TGTGCCAGCAGTACTCCCAGGGGTGACGCTAATGAAAAACTGTTTTTT
CASSTPRGDANEKLFF
>.|TRBV5-1|TRBJ2-3|TRBD2|17
TGCGCCAGCAGCGATAGACTAGCGGGAGGGGAGACAGATACGCAGTATTTT
CASSDRLAGGETDTQYF
>.|TRBV27|TRBJ1-2|TRBD1|13
TGTGCCAGCGGAAGGACAGGGCCGGATGGCTACACCTTC
CASGRTGPDGYTF
>few|TRBV7-3|TRBJ2-1|.|16
TGTGCCAGCAGCTTAAGGGGACTTGCGGAGTACAATGAGCAGTTCTTC
CASSLRGLAEYNEQFF
>.|TRBV4-3|TRBJ2-1|.|13
TGCGCCAGCAGCCCCAGAGAGGGAGGTGAGCAGTTCTTC
CASSPREGGEQFF